Presented here are 12 T cell receptor beta chains from one specimen sequenced in a study of control samples from healthy donors and cancer patients (dated by TCRdb to 2020 to 2021). To prepare the library, the immunoSEQ multiplex PCR assay was applied. The table was pulled from immuneACCESS by TCRdb, which kept in-frame rearrangements only. Such tables lose some clones; where checked, under half of the loss comes from unresolved V genes, and the rest has no known cause. The sample contains 100,000 to 150,000 clones, about 93% of them found a single time. The biggest ten clones account for about 2.3% of the sample. Sequenced: blood. These receptors were collected from a middle-aged man in good health.

The chain is built from TRBV2 and TRBJ1-6; D is undetermined. This CDR3 is 15 amino acids long. Germline V lookup: CDR1 SNHLY, CDR2 FYNNEI. Deletions cut 6 bases from V and 3 bases from J, with 12 bases between. This chain's CDR3 is CASRKGADYNSPLHF. CDR3 DNA: TGTGCCAGCAGAAAGGGCGCGGACTATAATTCACCCCTCCACTTT.

The DNA of the CDR3 is TGCGCCAGCAGCATAGGGGACAGGAGCTTCGATACGCAGTATTTT. Translated, it gives CASSIGDRSFDTQYF. The chain is built from TRBV5-1 and TRBJ2-3; TRBD1 matches 8 bases. Germline V gene sequence: CDR1 SGHRS, CDR2 YFSETQ. The CDR3 totals 15 residues. With V trimmed by 4 bases and J by 6 bases, 10 bases remained unmatched.

The chain combines TRBV14 with TRBJ1-6; D ambiguous. V lost 6 bases to trimming and J lost 5 bases, with 11 bases between them. Germline CDR1 is SGHDN and CDR2 is FVKESK. CDR3 size: 14 residues. The CDR3 protein is CASRPWGNNSPLHF. The DNA of the CDR3 is TGTGCCAGCAGACCCTGGGGAAATAATTCACCCCTCCACTTT.

The chain combines TRBV30 with TRBJ2-5, with D perhaps assigned TRBD1 or TRBD2 (6 bases each). With 3 bases removed from V and 5 bases from J, the gap between germline ends came to 13 bases. The CDR3 extends over 13 amino acids. Germline CDR1 is GTSNPN and CDR2 is SVGIG (reference sequence). This CDR3 is CAWRKTGGETQYF. CDR3 in DNA: TGTGCCTGGAGAAAGACAGGAGGGGAGACCCAGTACTTC.

The chain recombines TRBV6-2 or TRBV6-3 with TRBJ1-1, with 9 bases fitting TRBD1. CDR1 is MNHEY, CDR2 SVGEGT, per germline. V gave up 6 bases and J gave up 1 base; unmatched junction bases: 3. This CDR3 region has 14 residues. CDR3 nucleotide sequence: TGTGCCAGCAGCCGGGACAGGGCGAACACTGAAGCTTTCTTT. This translates into CASSRDRANTEAFF.

The rearrangement uses TRBV7-2 and TRBJ2-5; D is ambiguous. The germline V gene has CDR1 SGHTA and CDR2 FQGNSA. The CDR3 sequence is 13 residues long. V lost 1 base, J lost 7 bases, and 10 bases lay in between. DNA for the CDR3: TGTGCCAGCAGCTTAGACGGGCCAGGGACCCAGTACTTC. Encoded protein: CASSLDGPGTQYF.

The table lists this clone with a count of one. The chain uses TRBV5-1 and TRBJ1-1; D is unresolved. The CDR3 has 15 residues. Germline CDR1 and CDR2: SGHRS and YFSETQ. V shed 4 bases and J shed 4 bases, with 17 bases lying between them. The CDR3 here is CASSVMTSSSTEAFF. The CDR3 coding sequence is TGCGCCAGCAGCGTGATGACATCTTCCAGCACTGAAGCTTTCTTT.

CDR3 amino acids: CASSLYGNTEAFF. CDR3 sequence (DNA): TGTGCCAGCAGCTTGTATGGGAACACTGAAGCTTTCTTT. The V and J genes are TRBV7-3 and TRBJ1-1; D not resolved. Trimming pared 3 bases from V and 1 base from J, leaving 6 bases between. CDR1 SGHTA and CDR2 FQGTGA come from the germline V gene. The CDR3 has 13 amino acids.

A single count supports this clone. The rearrangement uses TRBV19 and TRBJ1-2; 8 nucleotides match TRBD1. From germline, CDR1 is LNHDA and CDR2 SQIVND (reference sequence). The length of the CDR3 is 15 residues. Trimming took 3 bases from V and 7 from J; bases not matched to a gene: 10. CDR3 nucleotide sequence: TGTGCCAGTAGTATGATAGGACAGGGTTTTTCTGGCTACACCTTC. This translates into CASSMIGQGFSGYTF.

The chain is built from TRBV6-5 and TRBJ2-1, with no clear D. The length of the CDR3 is 11 residues. Trimming stripped 2 bases from V and 11 bases from J, with 7 bases between. Looked up from germline, CDR1 is MNHEY and CDR2 is SVGAGI. In DNA form, the CDR3 reads TGTGCCAGCAGTTACCTCTGGCAGCAGTTCTTC. Its protein is CASSYLWQQFF.

The V and J genes are TRBV2 and TRBJ2-3, with D possibly TRBD2 on 6 matching bases. CDR1 and CDR2 from the germline V gene are SNHLY and FYNNEI. V lost 5 bases and J lost 6, with 9 bases in between. This CDR3 is 12 amino acids long. In DNA form, the CDR3 reads TGTGCCAGCAGTTCGGGAGTGGATACGCAGTATTTT. This codes for CASSSGVDTQYF.

The chain has TRBV9 and TRBJ2-1, with 10 nucleotides matching TRBD2. This CDR3 contains 15 residues. CDR1 is SGDLS, CDR2 YYNGEE, per germline. The junction had 6 bases not matched to a gene; V was cut back by 5 bases and J by 4 bases. CDR3 DNA: TGTGCCAGCAGTGGTAGCGGGGGGAATTACAATGAGCAGTTCTTC. Translated, it gives CASSGSGGNYNEQFF.